Listed here are 10 T cell receptor beta chains from one sample, sequenced in a study of siplizumab effects on memory and regulatory T cells. Measured with immunoSEQ multiplex PCR; TCRdb has only the in-frame clones, and not every one. Seen here are about 110,000 clones, approximately 90% observed once, and the top ten hold about 0.7%. Sequenced material: Tregs sorted from blood. The receptor source for this set is a human donor in good health.

This sequence joins TRBV19 and TRBJ2-7; 8 bases map to TRBD1. This CDR3 is built from 18 residues. Germline CDR1 reads LNHDA; CDR2 reads SQIVND (reference sequence). V gave up 8 bases and J gave up 4 bases; unmatched junction bases: 22. CDR3 in DNA: TGTGCCAGTCGCTACCCCGGGACAGGACGTGCCGGGTGGTACGAGCAGTACTTC. Its translation: CASRYPGTGRAGWYEQYF. Full variable domain (missing parts from reference TRBV19 and TRBJ2-7): DGGITQSPKYLFRKEGQNVTLSCEQNLNHDAMYWYRQDPGQGLRLIYYSQIVNDFQKGDIAEGYSVSREKKESFPLTVTSAQKNPTAFYLCASRYPGTGRAGWYEQYFGPGTRLTVT.

V is TRBV9 and J is TRBJ1-2, with D unclear. Germline V gives CDR1 SGDLS, CDR2 YYNGEE. The CDR3 is made up of 14 amino acids. With 0 bases removed from V and 11 bases from J, the gap between germline ends came to 17 bases. CDR3 bases: TGTGCCAGCAGCGTAGCTTATGGGTACGGCGTTTACACCTTC. Translated: CASSVAYGYGVYTF.

The chain carries TRBV5-1 and TRBJ2-7, with D uncertain. From germline, CDR1 is SGHRS and CDR2 YFSETQ. V was clipped by 3 bases and J by 5 bases, with 15 bases between them. This CDR3 has 14 amino acids. The CDR3 here is CASSSEGGANEQYF. DNA of the CDR3: TGCGCCAGCAGCTCCGAAGGCGGAGCTAACGAGCAGTACTTC.

The chain links TRBV7-2 to TRBJ1-5; 7 nucleotides line up with TRBD1. Per germline, CDR1 SGHTA and CDR2 FQGNSA. The CDR3 runs 15 residues. Trimming at V came to 3 bases and at J to 6 bases, leaving 8 bases not matched to a gene. CDR3 residues: CASSFGTVGTQPQHF. As DNA, the CDR3 is TGTGCCAGCAGCTTTGGGACAGTGGGTACTCAGCCCCAGCATTTT.

This rearrangement joins TRBV5-1 to TRBJ1-3; no clear D. The CDR3 has 14 amino acids. The germline gives CDR1 SGHRS, CDR2 YFSETQ. Between the trimmed V and J ends, which lost 0 bases and 4 bases, there was a span of 8 bases. The CDR3 here is CASSLGSRGNTIYF. The CDR3 coding sequence is TGCGCCAGCAGCTTGGGGTCGCGAGGAAACACCATATATTTT.

The chain combines TRBV5-1 with TRBJ2-3; TRBD2 matches 8 bases. The CDR3 contains 14 residues. The germline V gene encodes CDR1 SGHRS and CDR2 YFSETQ. With V trimmed by 5 bases and J by 3 bases, 5 bases remained unmatched. CDR3: CASRLAGWTDTQYF. CDR3 coding DNA: TGCGCCAGCAGGTTAGCGGGATGGACAGATACGCAGTATTTT.

This chain connects TRBV6-6 to TRBJ1-5; D is unclear. The length of the CDR3 is 14 residues. Germline loops: CDR1 MNHNY, CDR2 SVGAGI (reference sequence). V lost 6 bases, J lost 2 bases, and 11 bases lay in between. The CDR3 coding sequence is TGTGCCAGCAGACGGGGTTCGGGCAATCAGCCCCAGCATTTT. Encoded protein: CASRRGSGNQPQHF.

CDR3 in DNA: TGTGCCAGCAGCTTCATAGCGGGGGGCCAAGAGACCCAGTACTTC. Protein sequence: CASSFIAGGQETQYF. The chain couples TRBV5-4 to TRBJ2-5; 10 positions agree with TRBD2. Germline V gene sequence: CDR1 SGHNT, CDR2 YYREEE (reference sequence). This CDR3 comprises 15 residues. J gave up 1 base and V 2 bases, and 2 bases lay outside the gene matches.

The rearrangement joins TRBV19 to TRBJ1-5; tentatively, D is TRBD1 (6 bases). The V and J ends lost 3 bases and 6 bases respectively, with 12 bases between them. CDR1 and CDR2 (germline): LNHDA, SQIVND (reference sequence). This CDR3 region has 14 residues. DNA for the CDR3: TGTGCCAGTAGTATGAGGGGGGGTACTCAGCCCCAGCATTTT. It encodes CASSMRGGTQPQHF.

This chain joins TRBV18 and TRBJ1-4; D is undetermined. V gave up 1 base and J gave up 8 bases, with 8 bases separating them. CDR3 length: 13 residues. The germline V gene encodes CDR1 KGHSH and CDR2 LQKENI. The CDR3 region is CASSPLAREKLFF. The CDR3 region has the DNA TGTGCCAGCTCACCACTAGCGAGGGAAAAACTGTTTTTT.